The 27 T cell receptor beta chains below all came from one sample that was sequenced in a study of control samples from healthy donors and cancer patients. The protocol was immunoSEQ multiplex PCR, while the TCRdb copy is restricted to in-frame clones and leaves out a portion. The sample contains under 450,000 clones, 90% of which appear only once. The specimen sequenced was PBMCs. The receptors shown here come from a man aged 40-49 years with head and neck cancer.

The chain carries TRBV2 and TRBJ1-1; D gene unclear. The CDR3 sequence is 11 residues long. V was cut by 6 bases and J by 7 bases, with 9 bases left in between. CDR1 is SNHLY, CDR2 FYNNEI, per germline. Here the CDR3 reads CASRNQREAFF. The DNA of the CDR3 is TGTGCCAGCAGAAACCAGCGTGAAGCTTTCTTT. The complete variable domain, with remaining parts taken from reference TRBV2 and TRBJ1-1, reads EPEVTQTPSHQVTQMGQEVILRCVPISNHLYFYWYRQILGQKVEFLVSFYNNEISEKSEIFDDQFSVERPDGSNFTLKIRSTKLEDSAMYFCASRNQREAFFGQGTRLTVV.

The V and J genes are TRBV10-3 and TRBJ2-3; no definite D call. V was pared by 8 bases and J by 0 bases, with 6 bases between. Germline CDR1 is ENHRY and CDR2 is SYGVKD. The CDR3 length is 12 residues. CDR3 DNA sequence: TGTGCCATCGAGGACAGCACAGATACGCAGTATTTT. Protein product: CAIEDSTDTQYF.

The rearrangement uses TRBV5-1 and TRBJ2-4; D remains unclear. Germline assignment: CDR1 SGHRS and CDR2 YFSETQ. The CDR3 runs 13 residues. Trimming pared 4 bases from V and 4 bases from J, leaving 9 bases between. The CDR3 reads CASSKDVKNIQYF. The CDR3 coding sequence is TGCGCCAGCAGCAAGGACGTAAAAAACATTCAGTACTTC.

The rearrangement links TRBV7-9 to TRBJ1-1; D is perhaps TRBD1 (5 bases). The V end was cut by 1 base, the J end by 5 bases, with 11 bases between. The CDR3 is 14 residues long. Germline V CDR1 and CDR2: SEHNR, FQNEAQ (reference sequence). CDR3 sequence reads: CASSLVGEWTEAFF. The CDR3 DNA follows: TGTGCCAGCAGCTTAGTAGGGGAATGGACTGAAGCTTTCTTT.

This clone was recorded only once. The J gene is TRBJ2-7, the V gene TRBV28; a weak D match, TRBD2 (5 bases). Per germline, CDR1 MDHEN and CDR2 SYDVKM. The V end was cut by 2 bases, the J end by 4 bases, with 15 bases between. CDR3 length: 15 amino acids. The CDR3: CASSLPPHGLYEQYF. Here the CDR3 DNA reads TGTGCCAGCAGTTTACCCCCGCACGGACTTTACGAGCAGTACTTC.

The CDR3 region has the DNA TGTGCCAGCAGCCCTGTTCTCAGGAACACTGAAGCTTTCTTT. Translating it yields CASSPVLRNTEAFF. This chain uses TRBV7-9 with TRBJ1-1; D ambiguous. V was clipped by 5 bases and J by 1 base, with 11 bases between them. In germline, CDR1 is SEHNR, CDR2 FQNEAQ (reference sequence). The CDR3 consists of 14 residues. The entire variable domain, with the rest obtained from reference TRBV7-9 and TRBJ1-1, is as follows: DTGVSQNPRHKITKRGQNVTFRCDPISEHNRLYWYRQTLGQGPEFLTYFQNEAQLEKSRLLSDRFSAERPKGSFSTLEIQRTEQGDSAMYLCASSPVLRNTEAFFGQGTRLTVV.

The chain is built from TRBV7-2 and TRBJ2-2, with 7 bases fitting TRBD2. The V gene's germline CDR1 is SGHTA and CDR2 FQGNSA. The length of the CDR3 is 15 residues. V gave up 6 bases and J gave up 5 bases; unmatched junction bases: 9. The CDR3 is CASSTGTTWTGELFF. The CDR3 bases are TGTGCCAGCAGTACCGGGACTACGTGGACCGGGGAGCTGTTTTTT.

The table lists this clone with a few counts. The same CDR3 arises from other DNA sequences in this sample as well. The rearrangement uses TRBV20-1 and TRBJ1-2; D is ambiguous. Germline V gives CDR1 DFQATT, CDR2 SNEGSKA (reference sequence). The CDR3 is made up of 9 amino acids. Trimming left V 5 bases short and J 6 bases short, with 4 bases between. The CDR3 DNA reads as TGCAGTGCTCCTGATGGCTACACCTTC. Encoded protein: CSAPDGYTF.

This chain links TRBV7-2 with TRBJ1-2; D is ambiguous. Germline V lookup: CDR1 SGHTA, CDR2 FQGNSA. The CDR3 contains 13 residues. V was clipped by 0 bases and J by 3 bases, with 5 bases between them. The DNA for the CDR3 is TGTGCCAGCAGCTTAGCGGTGGACTATGGCTACACCTTC. Translated: CASSLAVDYGYTF.

This clone was counted once. The chain is built from TRBV19 and TRBJ1-2; no firm D call. The V end was cut by 5 bases, the J end by 2 bases, with 9 bases between. Germline V gene lookup returns CDR1 LNHDA and CDR2 SQIVND (reference sequence). The CDR3 sequence is 13 residues long. CDR3 residues: CASSWLQNYGYTF. The CDR3 region has the DNA TGTGCCAGTAGTTGGCTCCAGAACTATGGCTACACCTTC.

This clone was seen a handful of times. This chain joins TRBV4-3 and TRBJ1-1, with D perhaps matching TRBD1 (6 bases). CDR3 length equals 13 residues. Germline V gene lookup returns CDR1 LGHNA and CDR2 YSLEER. The germline V and J ends were trimmed by 1 base and 4 bases, with 7 bases remaining between them. The CDR3 DNA follows: TGCGCCAGCAGCCAAGTAGGGGGCACTGAAGCTTTCTTT. Its translation: CASSQVGGTEAFF.

This chain links TRBV12-5 with TRBJ2-3, with 10 bases aligning to TRBD2. The CDR3 covers 17 residues. Germline CDR1 LGHNT, CDR2 FRNRAP. The J segment lost 2 bases and the V segment lost 1 base, leaving 6 bases of the junction unmatched. Here the CDR3 DNA reads TGTGCTAGTGGTTTGGGGGGAGCGGGAGGGTTCACAGATACGCAGTATTTT. It is translated as CASGLGGAGGFTDTQYF.

This rearrangement joins TRBV6-1 to TRBJ1-2; D not resolved. From germline, CDR1 is MNHNS and CDR2 SASEGT. The length of the CDR3 is 15 residues. Trimming took 0 bases from V and 8 from J, leaving 16 bases between them. CDR3 coding DNA: TGTGCCAGCAGTGAAGCCCTGAGGCAGGTCGGGGGCTACACCTTC. This encodes CASSEALRQVGGYTF.

J is TRBJ2-5 and V is TRBV12-5; the match to TRBD1 covers 8 bases. The CDR3 extends over 14 amino acids. V lost 7 bases, J lost 4 bases, and 8 bases stayed unmatched. The germline V gene has CDR1 LGHNT and CDR2 FRNRAP. CDR3 sequence reads: CASAVDREGETQYF. DNA of the CDR3: TGTGCTAGTGCCGTGGACAGGGAAGGAGAGACCCAGTACTTC.

The chain combines TRBV7-3 with TRBJ2-7, with D perhaps TRBD2 (6 bases). The V gene lost 5 bases and the J gene lost 3 bases, with 17 bases spanning the gap. This CDR3 spans 15 amino acids. CDR1 is SGHTA and CDR2 is FQGTGA in the germline V gene. DNA for the CDR3: TGTGCCAGCAGCGCACTACTAGCCCCCTACTACGAGCAGTACTTC. It yields the protein CASSALLAPYYEQYF.

This clone came up once. The CDR3 DNA reads TGTGCCTGGAGCTCGGCTCTAGCGGGGGGGCGGAGTGAGCAGTTCTTC. Protein: CAWSSALAGGRSEQFF. V is TRBV30 and J is TRBJ2-1; 12 positions match TRBD2. The germline gives CDR1 GTSNPN, CDR2 SVGIG (reference sequence). V was pared by 3 bases and J by 9 bases, with 12 bases of the junction left unmatched. This CDR3 region has 16 residues.

The chain employs TRBV9 and TRBJ1-4; weak D call: TRBD1 (6 bases). The germline V gene has CDR1 SGDLS and CDR2 YYNGEE. Deletions cut 5 bases from V and 7 bases from J, with 15 bases between. The CDR3 loop spans 14 amino acids. The CDR3 loop reads CASSRQDVGEKLFF. The CDR3 nucleotides are TGTGCCAGCAGTCGACAGGACGTGGGTGAAAAACTGTTTTTT.

As regards this clone: Additional DNA sequences in this sample encode the identical CDR3. The rearrangement joins TRBV30 to TRBJ1-4, with D maybe TRBD1 (6 bases). CDR3 length: 14 amino acids. The germline CDR1 and CDR2 sequences are GTSNPN and SVGIG (reference sequence). Trimming removed 0 bases at V and 4 bases at J, with 9 bases between. CDR3 in DNA: TGTGCCTGGAGTGTACCAGGGGTTAATGAAAAACTGTTTTTT. Encoded protein: CAWSVPGVNEKLFF.

The rearrangement uses TRBV10-3 and TRBJ1-1, with D hard to call. The V end was cut by 6 bases, the J end by 4 bases, with 9 bases between. Germline values: CDR1 ENHRY, CDR2 SYGVKD. The CDR3 length is 12 residues. Here the CDR3 reads CAISGPGTEAFF. CDR3 sequence (DNA): TGTGCCATCAGCGGCCCGGGCACTGAAGCTTTCTTT.

This chain uses TRBV5-1 with TRBJ2-7, with D hard to call. The CDR3 runs 14 residues. Germline V gene sequence: CDR1 SGHRS, CDR2 YFSETQ. Trimming shortened V by 0 bases and J by 3 bases, and 10 bases separated the two germline ends. CDR3 sequence (DNA): TGCGCCAGCAGCTTGGTCAGCTGGGGCTACGAGCAGTACTTC. It specifies CASSLVSWGYEQYF. Full variable domain (rest looked up from reference TRBV5-1 and TRBJ2-7): KAGVTQTPRYLIKTRGQQVTLSCSPISGHRSVSWYQQTPGQGLQFLFEYFSETQRNKGNFPGRFSGRQFSNSRSEMNVSTLELGDSALYLCASSLVSWGYEQYFGPGTRLTVT.

Here the CDR3 DNA reads TGTGCCAGCAGTGAGGACGGTTACGAGCAGTACTTC. Its protein is CASSEDGYEQYF. This chain connects TRBV28 to TRBJ2-7; D is undetermined. V lost 5 bases and J lost 4, with 9 bases in between. Looked up from germline, CDR1 is MDHEN and CDR2 is SYDVKM. The CDR3 is 12 amino acids.

The chain has TRBV24-1 and TRBJ2-3; a weak D match, TRBD2 (5 bases). The CDR3 consists of 13 residues. CDR1 KGHDR and CDR2 SFDVKD come from the germline V gene. With 5 bases removed from V and 0 bases from J, the gap between germline ends came to 5 bases. The CDR3 bases are TGTGCCACCAGTGGCGGGAGCACAGATACGCAGTATTTT. It translates to CATSGGSTDTQYF.

V gene TRBV29-1 combines with J gene TRBJ2-7, with unresolved D. The CDR3 has 13 amino acids. The ends were cut back, 6 bases at V and 2 bases at J, with 14 bases in the middle. Germline V gene sequence: CDR1 SQVTM, CDR2 ANQGSEA. In DNA form, the CDR3 reads TGCAGCGTCAACTTTGGTTCCACCTACGAGCAGTACTTC. As protein: CSVNFGSTYEQYF.

The rearrangement joins TRBV11-2 to TRBJ2-5, with a tentative D call TRBD1 (5 bases). The CDR3 spans 13 residues. The germline V gene has CDR1 SGHAT and CDR2 FQNNGV. V lost 6 bases and J 2 bases, leaving 10 bases between the germline ends. Here the CDR3 DNA reads TGTGCCAGCAGGCCAGGGCTTCAAGAGACCCAGTACTTC. Its translation: CASRPGLQETQYF.

V is TRBV5-6 and J is TRBJ2-3; D is unresolved. The V gene's germline CDR1 is SGHDT and CDR2 YYEEEE. The V and J ends lost 3 bases and 2 bases respectively, with 10 bases between them. The CDR3 runs 14 residues. CDR3 sequence: CASSYQVPTDTQYF. DNA of the CDR3: TGTGCCAGCAGCTACCAAGTGCCCACAGATACGCAGTATTTT.

The chain has TRBV6-2 or TRBV6-3 and TRBJ2-1; D might be TRBD1 (5 bases). Looked up from germline, CDR1 is MNHEY and CDR2 is SVGEGT. This CDR3 region has 14 residues. Between the trimmed V and J ends, which lost 6 bases and 7 bases, there was a span of 16 bases. This chain's CDR3 is CASSPPDKLNEQFF. DNA for the CDR3: TGTGCCAGCAGCCCGCCGGACAAGTTGAATGAGCAGTTCTTC.

The rearrangement joins TRBV9 to TRBJ2-5, with unresolved D. This CDR3 is 15 amino acids long. V was pared by 0 bases and J by 7 bases, with 16 bases between. Germline V gene data show CDR1 as SGDLS and CDR2 as YYNGEE. DNA of the CDR3: TGTGCCAGCAGCGTAGGGGGAATAGCTGAATCGACCCAGTACTTC. It translates to CASSVGGIAESTQYF.